This T cell receptor (beta chain) was obtained from a study of cytomegalovirus exposure and HLA in healthy donors. This CDR3 has 14 amino acids. V was clipped by 2 bases and J by 4 bases, with 12 bases between them. Looked up from germline, CDR1 is SGHRS and CDR2 is YFSETQ. The PCR made use of 60 Vbeta and 13 Jbeta primers. The method was immunoSEQ multiplex PCR; TCRdb's version includes in-frame clones alone and lacks a portion of them. Of 95,000 to 100,000 clones in the sample, around four fifths are singletons; the top ten hold roughly 6.9%. This chain joins TRBV5-1 and TRBJ1-1, with TRBD1 as a possible D gene (6 bases). The origin of this receptor is a man aged 40-55 years in good health and CMV-seropositive. Sequencing was done on a sample of PBMCs. CDR3 bases: TGCGCCAGCAGCTTTTCAGGGGTCGGCACTGAAGCTTTCTTT. Amino acid sequence: CASSFSGVGTEAFF.